The 27 T cell receptor beta chains below come from one sample, sequenced in a study of T-cell memory formation after mild COVID-19. Each CDR3 protein gets one entry after TCRdb re-called the 5' RACE reads with MiXCR. The repertoire has 250,000 to 350,000 distinct CDR3 sequences, 13% to 15% of them found once; the top ten carry 20% to 25%. What was sequenced was PBMCs or a T cell subset sorted from them (not recorded which). The receptors here all came from a man younger than 30 who had mild COVID-19 (a few samples of this study predate the infection). Cell type and time point are not known.

The chain has TRBV6-5 and TRBJ2-1; D gene ambiguous. CDR3 length equals 16 residues. Germline assignment: CDR1 MNHEY and CDR2 SVGAGI. V lost 5 bases, J lost 0 bases, and 14 bases lay in between. The CDR3 loop reads CASSPDLPSSYNEQFF. In DNA, the CDR3 is TGTGCCAGCAGTCCCGACTTACCGAGCTCCTACAATGAGCAGTTCTTC.

The chain joins TRBV4-3 to TRBJ1-4; 7 bases are a match to TRBD1. Germline V gene lookup returns CDR1 LGHNA and CDR2 YSLEER. With 3 bases clipped from V and 6 bases from J, the junction kept 7 bases outside the gene matches. The CDR3 has 15 residues. The CDR3 loop reads CASSHLTGTDEKLFF. In DNA, the CDR3 is TGCGCCAGCAGCCACTTAACCGGGACAGATGAAAAACTGTTTTTT.

The V and J genes are TRBV27 and TRBJ2-1; D might be TRBD1 (5 bases). This CDR3 region has 14 residues. Germline lookup yields CDR1 MNHEY and CDR2 SMNVEV (reference sequence). The V gene lost 5 bases and the J gene lost 6 bases, with 14 bases spanning the gap. The CDR3 DNA is TGTGCCAGCAGTCTGTCCCGGCAGGGCAATGAGCAGTTCTTC. Translating gives CASSLSRQGNEQFF.

In its sample, this clonotype was seen a few times. J is TRBJ2-1 and V is TRBV6-6; 8 nucleotides align to TRBD2. CDR1 and CDR2 (germline): MNHNY, SVGAGI (reference sequence). With 8 bases clipped from V and 12 bases from J, the junction kept 9 bases outside the gene matches. The CDR3 contains 12 residues. The CDR3 bases are TGTGCCAGCTCGCACCAGGCGGGGGGGCAGTTCTTC. Translated, it gives CASSHQAGGQFF.

Here the CDR3 reads CASSKRASSYNEQFF. Written as DNA, the CDR3 is TGTGCCAGCAGTAAGAGGGCTAGTTCATACAATGAGCAGTTCTTC. The rearrangement joins TRBV6-2 or TRBV6-3 to TRBJ2-1; a weak D match, TRBD2 (5 bases). This CDR3 region has 15 residues. Germline V gives CDR1 MNHEY, CDR2 SVGEGT. V was shortened by 5 bases and J by 4 bases, with 15 bases between the two germline ends.

This clonotype appeared many times. The chain combines TRBV5-1 with TRBJ2-2; D uncertain. CDR1 is SGHRS and CDR2 is YFSETQ in the germline V gene. The germline V and J ends were trimmed by 0 bases and 2 bases, with 8 bases remaining between them. The length of the CDR3 is 15 residues. The CDR3 DNA sequence: TGCGCCAGCAGCTTGGCCGAGACAAACACCGGGGAGCTGTTTTTT. It specifies CASSLAETNTGELFF.

This clonotype occurred many times. The chain has TRBV20-1 and TRBJ2-5; the D gene is possibly TRBD2 (6 bases). Germline lookup yields CDR1 DFQATT and CDR2 SNEGSKA (reference sequence). Trimming left V 3 bases short and J 2 bases short, with 13 bases between. This CDR3 comprises 14 residues. The CDR3 sequence: CSARSGSPQETQYF. The CDR3 DNA is TGCAGTGCTAGGTCCGGGAGTCCACAAGAGACCCAGTACTTC.

The V call is TRBV20-1, the J call TRBJ2-2; 7 bases fit TRBD2. CDR1 DFQATT and CDR2 SNEGSKA come from the germline V gene (reference sequence). CDR3 length: 15 amino acids. With V trimmed by 4 bases and J by 6 bases, 11 bases remained unmatched. This CDR3 reads CSATRNSGASGELFF. The CDR3 nucleotides are TGCAGTGCTACCAGGAACAGCGGGGCTTCCGGGGAGCTGTTTTTT.

This clonotype came up a few times. This chain links TRBV6-2 or TRBV6-3 with TRBJ1-1; perhaps TRBD1 as D (5 bases). Trimming removed 2 bases at V and 7 bases at J, with 5 bases between. The CDR3 extends over 11 amino acids. Germline V lookup: CDR1 MNHEY, CDR2 SVGEGT. CDR3 protein: CASSYRGEAFF. Here the CDR3 DNA reads TGTGCCAGCAGTTACAGGGGTGAAGCTTTCTTT.

The sample holds many counts of this clonotype. The chain is built from TRBV20-1 and TRBJ1-1; D is possibly TRBD1 (5 bases). The germline V gene has CDR1 DFQATT and CDR2 SNEGSKA (reference sequence). CDR3 length: 12 residues. The V and J ends lost 3 bases and 1 base respectively, with 6 bases between them. CDR3 DNA: TGCAGTGCTAGCCAGGGGAACACTGAAGCTTTCTTT. This encodes CSASQGNTEAFF.

The chain links TRBV7-2 to TRBJ1-4; TRBD1 matches 8 bases. The CDR3 is made up of 14 amino acids. In germline, CDR1 is SGHTA, CDR2 FQGNSA. V trimming: 7 bases; J trimming: 8 bases; junction bases outside the gene matches: 9. The chain's CDR3 is CASTSGGLGEKLFF. In DNA, the CDR3 is TGTGCCAGCACCTCAGGGGGCCTAGGGGAAAAACTGTTTTTT.

This chain uses TRBV12-3 or TRBV12-4 with TRBJ2-5; D is undetermined. The length of the CDR3 is 13 residues. Trimming removed 3 bases from V and 3 bases from J, with 8 bases in between. The CDR3 coding sequence is TGTGCCAGCAGTTTGAGGAAGAAAGAGACCCAGTACTTC. Amino acid sequence: CASSLRKKETQYF.

A few counts support this clonotype. The rearrangement uses TRBV7-2 and TRBJ1-4; D unclear. The CDR3 loop spans 14 amino acids. Deletions cut 5 bases from V and 2 bases from J, with 9 bases between. Germline assignment: CDR1 SGHTA and CDR2 FQGNSA. CDR3 region: CASSPGYTNEKLFF. CDR3 bases: TGTGCCAGCAGCCCGGGTTACACTAATGAAAAACTGTTTTTT.

The gene calls are TRBV9 and TRBJ1-1; 7 nucleotides align to TRBD1. The CDR3 consists of 13 residues. Per germline, CDR1 SGDLS and CDR2 YYNGEE. The J segment lost 10 bases and the V segment lost 0 bases, leaving 6 bases of the junction unmatched. CDR3 DNA sequence: TGTGCCAGCAGCGTAGGGACAGGAGGTCGAGCTTTCTTT. This translates into CASSVGTGGRAFF.

This clonotype showed up just a few times. The genes are TRBV12-5 and TRBJ2-2; D is unresolved. Germline V CDR1 and CDR2: LGHNT, FRNRAP. Trimming took 7 bases from V and 0 from J, leaving 3 bases between them. CDR3 length: 12 amino acids. The CDR3 region has the DNA TGTGCTAGTGCCTCGAACACCGGGGAGCTGTTTTTT. It codes for CASASNTGELFF.

This CDR3 is CASSQDLEPMNTEAFF. In nucleotides, the CDR3 is TGTGCCAGCAGCCAAGATTTGGAGCCCATGAACACTGAAGCTTTCTTT. The chain links TRBV3-1 to TRBJ1-1; D is unclear. V was shortened by 0 bases and J by 0 bases, with 11 bases between the two germline ends. The germline gives CDR1 LGHDT, CDR2 YNNKEL (reference sequence). The CDR3 is 16 amino acids.

This clonotype was seen only a few times. This chain connects TRBV6-5 to TRBJ1-6; 9 positions agree with TRBD1. This CDR3 region has 15 residues. Germline CDR1 and CDR2: MNHEY and SVGAGI. Unmatched junction bases numbered 3, after V lost 6 bases and J lost 3 bases. The CDR3 loop reads CASSRQGGYNSPLHF. CDR3 in DNA: TGTGCCAGCAGCAGACAGGGGGGCTATAATTCACCCCTCCACTTT.

The sample holds many counts of this clonotype. The V call is TRBV20-1, the J call TRBJ1-2; 9 bases line up with TRBD1. CDR1 is DFQATT and CDR2 is SNEGSKA in the germline V gene (reference sequence). The CDR3 spans 12 residues. Germline trimming cut 6 bases from V and 5 bases from J; bases unmatched to any gene: 4. This CDR3 is CSAQTGGYGYTF. In DNA, the CDR3 is TGCAGTGCCCAGACAGGGGGTTATGGCTACACCTTC.

This clonotype was observed a handful of times. Germline and junction disagree at one end, which may indicate a read error. The V call is TRBV12-3 or TRBV12-4, the J call TRBJ2-7, with D perhaps being TRBD1 or TRBD2 (5 bases each). This CDR3 region has 15 residues. In DNA, the CDR3 is TGTGCCAGCAGTTTTGGTCGGGGCAGGTCCTCCGAGCAGTACTTC. The encoded protein is CASSFGRGRSSEQYF.

For the CDR3, the DNA is TGTGCCAGTAGTACATACAGGGTGTCTGGAGAGCAGTTCTTC. Translating it yields CASSTYRVSGEQFF. This chain uses TRBV19 with TRBJ2-1, with D possibly being TRBD1 (6 bases). The V end lost 4 bases, the J end lost 10 bases, and 17 bases lay between the germline ends. This CDR3 comprises 14 residues. Germline V gives CDR1 LNHDA, CDR2 SQIVND (reference sequence).

This clonotype was observed a handful of times. The chain is built from TRBV5-1 and TRBJ1-6; TRBD1 might be the D (5 bases). Per germline, CDR1 SGHRS and CDR2 YFSETQ. V dropped 2 bases and J dropped 6 bases, with 12 bases sitting between them. The CDR3 is 15 residues long. For the CDR3, the DNA is TGCGCCAGCAGCTTACGCCAGGGCGGTAATTCACCCCTCCACTTT. Translation gives CASSLRQGGNSPLHF.

The chain is built from TRBV19 and TRBJ1-4; D remains unclear. This CDR3 has 13 amino acids. The V end was cut by 9 bases, the J end by 6 bases, with 14 bases between. CDR1 is LNHDA and CDR2 is SQIVND in the germline V gene (reference sequence). CDR3 region: CASHSSNYEKLFF. The CDR3 coding sequence is TGTGCCAGCCACAGCTCGAACTATGAAAAACTGTTTTTT.

V usage is TRBV15 and J usage is TRBJ2-7, with D perhaps being TRBD1 or TRBD2 (6 bases each). Trimming shortened V by 5 bases and J by 4 bases, and 12 bases separated the two germline ends. This CDR3 region has 13 residues. Germline assignment: CDR1 LNHNV and CDR2 YYDKDF (reference sequence). Here the CDR3 reads CATSRGHSYEQYF. The DNA for the CDR3 is TGTGCCACCAGCCGGGGGCACTCTTACGAGCAGTACTTC.

This clonotype has at least ten counts. The chain uses TRBV5-1 and TRBJ2-2; the match to TRBD2 covers 7 bases. The CDR3 has 15 amino acids. After removal of 6 bases from V and 7 bases from J, the junction contained 12 bases not matched to a gene. Per germline, CDR1 SGHRS and CDR2 YFSETQ. The CDR3 loop is CASNRDSQRGGELFF. The CDR3 bases are TGCGCCAGCAACCGGGACTCCCAGCGGGGCGGGGAGCTGTTTTTT.

The chain recombines TRBV5-1 with TRBJ1-2, with TRBD1 identical over 10 bases. Germline CDR1 reads SGHRS; CDR2 reads YFSETQ. The CDR3 spans 16 residues. V lost 0 bases and J lost 4; bases outside the gene matches: 6. This CDR3 reads CASSLDPGQGFYGYTF. Here the CDR3 DNA reads TGCGCCAGCAGCTTGGACCCGGGACAGGGGTTCTATGGCTACACCTTC.

V usage is TRBV6-1 and J usage is TRBJ1-2; a weak D match, TRBD1 (6 bases). V shed 7 bases and J shed 1 base, with 22 bases lying between them. The length of the CDR3 is 17 residues. Germline V gene lookup returns CDR1 MNHNS and CDR2 SASEGT. CDR3 amino acids: CASTRETQGNLNYGYTF. The CDR3 nucleotides are TGTGCCAGCACCAGGGAAACTCAGGGGAATCTTAACTATGGCTACACCTTC.

This clonotype was detected many times. V gene TRBV19 combines with J gene TRBJ2-7, with D possibly TRBD1 on 6 matching bases. Germline loops: CDR1 LNHDA, CDR2 SQIVND (reference sequence). The V gene lost 9 bases and the J gene lost 3 bases, with 15 bases spanning the gap. The CDR3 runs to 13 residues. The CDR3 sequence: CASSGTFRYEQYF. CDR3 coding DNA: TGTGCCAGCTCAGGGACATTTCGCTACGAGCAGTACTTC. Combining the CDR3 with reference TRBV19 and TRBJ2-7 gives the whole variable domain DGGITQSPKYLFRKEGQNVTLSCEQNLNHDAMYWYRQDPGQGLRLIYYSQIVNDFQKGDIAEGYSVSREKKESFPLTVTSAQKNPTAFYLCASSGTFRYEQYFGPGTRLTVT.